Following are 30 T cell receptor beta chains from one sample sequenced in a study of cytomegalovirus exposure and HLA in healthy donors. The PCR had 60 Vbeta and 13 Jbeta primers. The protocol was immunoSEQ multiplex PCR, while the TCRdb copy is restricted to in-frame clones and leaves out a portion. The data show hundreds of thousands of clones, with 60% to 80% seen just once and roughly 1.9% held by the top ten. The material sequenced was PBMCs. These receptors all stem from a male donor in good health and CMV-seronegative.

This clone appeared once. Other nucleotide sequences in the sample specify the same CDR3. The V and J genes are TRBV7-9 and TRBJ2-5; D is undetermined. The ends were cut back, 2 bases at V and 2 bases at J, with 6 bases in the middle. This CDR3 region has 13 residues. Germline V gives CDR1 SEHNR, CDR2 FQNEAQ (reference sequence). The CDR3 nucleotides read TGTGCCAGCAGCTTACGTCAGCAAGAGACCCAGTACTTC. Translated, it gives CASSLRQQETQYF.

This clone was picked up one time. The V and J genes are TRBV7-9 and TRBJ1-4; 9 bases line up with TRBD1. The trim removed 5 bases at V and 8 bases at J, leaving 9 bases unmatched. Germline V gives CDR1 SEHNR, CDR2 FQNEAQ (reference sequence). This CDR3 contains 15 residues. As DNA, the CDR3 is TGTGCCAGCAGCCCCCGGGACAGGGAAACCGAAAAACTGTTTTTT. Residues: CASSPRDRETEKLFF.

This sequence joins TRBV6-6 and TRBJ2-2; 9 nucleotides line up with TRBD1. Germline V CDR1 and CDR2: MNHNY, SVGAGI (reference sequence). V lost 6 bases and J lost 5; bases outside the gene matches: 4. This CDR3 contains 14 residues. CDR3 amino acids: CASRRQGETGELFF. The CDR3 DNA follows: TGTGCCAGCAGGAGACAGGGGGAGACCGGGGAGCTGTTTTTT.

The rearrangement uses TRBV15 and TRBJ2-7, with TRBD2 identical over 13 bases. V was pared by 8 bases and J by 0 bases, with 13 bases of the junction left unmatched. CDR1 is LNHNV, CDR2 YYDKDF, per germline (reference sequence). This CDR3 spans 18 amino acids. CDR3 loop: CATSFPGLAGSSSYEQYF. CDR3 in DNA: TGTGCCACCTCCTTCCCGGGACTAGCGGGGTCTAGCTCCTACGAGCAGTACTTC.

The J gene is TRBJ2-3, the V gene TRBV7-3; weak D call: TRBD1 (6 bases). The CDR3 covers 16 residues. Trimming removed 5 bases from V and 4 bases from J, with 19 bases in between. The germline V gene has CDR1 SGHTA and CDR2 FQGTGA. In DNA, the CDR3 is TGTGCCAGCAGCCCCTACAGGGCAATTCCCGCAGATACGCAGTATTTT. Protein: CASSPYRAIPADTQYF.

The chain couples TRBV21-1 to TRBJ1-6; the D call in the table, TRBD1, was not verified against the DNA. TRBV21-1 is described as a pseudogene. This CDR3 comprises 15 residues. Written as DNA, the CDR3 is TGTGCCAGCACCTGGACAGGCCCCTACGGTTCACCCCTCCACTTT. Its protein is CASTWTGPYGSPLHF.

The V and J genes are TRBV30 and TRBJ2-7; D is perhaps TRBD1 (6 bases). CDR1 and CDR2 from the germline V gene are GTSNPN and SVGIG (reference sequence). The CDR3 is 13 residues long. V lost 4 bases to trimming and J lost 6 bases, with 16 bases between them. The CDR3 is CAWNKQGPGEQYF. The CDR3 nucleotides are TGTGCCTGGAATAAACAGGGACCGGGCGAGCAGTACTTC.

This clone was detected a few times. The gene calls are TRBV25-1 and TRBJ1-6, with D perhaps TRBD1 (6 bases). Looked up from germline, CDR1 is MGHDK and CDR2 is SYGVNS. This CDR3 is built from 15 residues. V lost 10 bases and J 0 bases, leaving 13 bases between the germline ends. The CDR3 DNA sequence: TGTGCCACACGACAGGACAGCTCCTATAATTCACCCCTCCACTTT. Protein product: CATRQDSSYNSPLHF.

The gene calls are TRBV7-6 and TRBJ2-3, with 10 bases identical to TRBD2. Germline lookup yields CDR1 SGHVS and CDR2 FNYEAQ. The CDR3 runs to 16 residues. V gave up 2 bases and J gave up 1 base; unmatched junction bases: 3. CDR3 residues: CASSLRLAGGTDTQYF. CDR3 in DNA: TGTGCCAGCAGCTTACGCCTAGCGGGAGGCACAGATACGCAGTATTTT.

The V call is TRBV19, the J call TRBJ2-5; possible D gene TRBD2, 6 bases. V shed 5 bases and J shed 2 bases, with 12 bases lying between them. From germline, CDR1 is LNHDA and CDR2 SQIVND (reference sequence). The CDR3 contains 14 residues. The DNA of the CDR3 is TGTGCCAGTAGTCACTGGGGGGAGCAAGAGACCCAGTACTTC. Encoded protein: CASSHWGEQETQYF.

Concerning this clone: A read error is likely, as this CDR3 ends without the conserved phenylalanine or tryptophan. V is TRBV7-2 and J is TRBJ2-7; no definite D call. The CDR3 has 11 residues. The germline gives CDR1 SGHTA, CDR2 FQGNSA. Trimming stripped 4 bases from V and 6 bases from J, with 7 bases between. CDR3 region: CASSSRGEQYS. DNA of the CDR3: TGTGCCAGCAGCTCCCGAGGCGAGCAGTACTCC.

This clone was seen more than once but under ten times. The chain uses TRBV27 and TRBJ2-2; weak D call: TRBD2 (7 bases). Germline V gives CDR1 MNHEY, CDR2 SMNVEV (reference sequence). The CDR3 is made up of 17 amino acids. Deletions cut 2 bases from V and 4 bases from J, with 17 bases between. This chain's CDR3 is CASSLMRGGRVTGELFF. The CDR3 DNA reads TGTGCCAGCAGTTTAATGAGGGGGGGCCGGGTCACCGGGGAGCTGTTTTTT.

This clone was seen once. The chain recombines TRBV12-5 with TRBJ2-2; TRBD1 aligns across 7 bases. CDR1 LGHNT and CDR2 FRNRAP come from the germline V gene. V trimming: 6 bases; J trimming: 0 bases; junction bases outside the gene matches: 7. This CDR3 comprises 16 residues. The DNA for the CDR3 is TGTGCTAGTGGACAAACTCAGGGGGCGAACACCGGGGAGCTGTTTTTT. The encoded protein is CASGQTQGANTGELFF. Supplemented by reference TRBV12-5 and TRBJ2-2, the full variable domain reads DARVTQTPRHKVTEMGQEVTMRCQPILGHNTVFWYRQTMMQGLELLAYFRNRAPLDDSGMPKDRFSAEMPDATLATLKIQPSEPRDSAVYFCASGQTQGANTGELFFGEGSRLTVL.

This chain links TRBV10-3 with TRBJ1-2, with 7 bases identical to TRBD1. This CDR3 is built from 12 residues. In germline, CDR1 is ENHRY, CDR2 SYGVKD. After removal of 10 bases from V and 2 bases from J, the junction contained 4 bases not matched to a gene. Written as DNA, the CDR3 is TGTGCCAGTAGACAGGGCAACTATGGCTACACCTTC. Amino acids: CASRQGNYGYTF.

The J gene is TRBJ2-7, the V gene TRBV28, with 8 bases fitting TRBD2. The CDR3 loop spans 17 amino acids. J was trimmed by 0 bases and V by 3 bases; bases with no gene match: 10. Germline lookup yields CDR1 MDHEN and CDR2 SYDVKM. CDR3 sequence reads: CASSLSREAPNSYEQYF. The CDR3 DNA follows: TGTGCCAGCAGTTTGTCGCGGGAGGCCCCTAACTCCTACGAGCAGTACTTC.

The DNA of the CDR3 is TGTGCCAGCAGCTTAGGCGGGAGCGGACGGGAGACCCAGTACTTC. It codes for CASSLGGSGRETQYF. The V gene is TRBV11-3, the J gene TRBJ2-5; 7 bases map to TRBD2. Germline V gene data show CDR1 as SGHNT and CDR2 as YENEEA. This CDR3 is 15 amino acids long. Losses at the gene ends were 1 base for V and 5 bases for J; bases not matched to a gene: 7.

The chain employs TRBV5-4 and TRBJ2-1; TRBD1 matches 9 bases. This CDR3 region has 15 residues. CDR1 and CDR2 (germline): SGHNT, YYREEE (reference sequence). J gave up 5 bases and V 0 bases, and 3 bases lay outside the gene matches. CDR3 coding DNA: TGTGCCAGCAGCTTGGAAACAGGGGGCCACAATGAGCAGTTCTTC. It translates to CASSLETGGHNEQFF.

This chain links TRBV9 with TRBJ1-1; no reliable D call. Per germline, CDR1 SGDLS and CDR2 YYNGEE. This CDR3 has 12 residues. Deletions cut 4 bases from V and 8 bases from J, with 12 bases between. The CDR3 sequence is CASSPWTGEAFF. Here the CDR3 DNA reads TGTGCCAGCAGCCCTTGGACGGGAGAAGCTTTCTTT.

A remark on this clone: The sample has other DNA sequences that encode this CDR3 too. This chain joins TRBV2 and TRBJ2-5, with D unclear. Deletions cut 4 bases from V and 1 base from J, with 4 bases between. CDR3 length: 12 amino acids. From germline, CDR1 is SNHLY and CDR2 FYNNEI. The CDR3 nucleotides are TGTGCCAGCAGTGCGGGCCAAGAGACCCAGTACTTC. Its translation: CASSAGQETQYF.

The chain combines TRBV27 with TRBJ1-4, with a tentative D call TRBD1 (6 bases). Germline V gene data show CDR1 as MNHEY and CDR2 as SMNVEV (reference sequence). The V and J ends lost 3 bases and 3 bases respectively, with 11 bases between them. CDR3 size: 15 residues. CDR3 region: CASSLQGFSNEKLFF. In nucleotides, the CDR3 is TGTGCCAGCAGTTTGCAGGGGTTTTCTAATGAAAAACTGTTTTTT.

This clone was seen only a few times. The chain links TRBV5-4 to TRBJ1-1; the match to TRBD1 covers 7 bases. The CDR3 loop spans 14 amino acids. Trimming took 4 bases from V and 1 from J; bases not matched to a gene: 4. CDR1 and CDR2 from the germline V gene are SGHNT and YYREEE (reference sequence). CDR3 DNA: TGTGCCAGCAGCGAGGGACAGCAGAACACTGAAGCTTTCTTT. This encodes CASSEGQQNTEAFF.

This chain uses TRBV5-1 with TRBJ1-1, with D tentatively TRBD1 (5 bases). Germline V gives CDR1 SGHRS, CDR2 YFSETQ. The CDR3 consists of 15 residues. V gave up 0 bases and J gave up 6 bases, with 15 bases separating them. The CDR3 region is CASSLDGHARAEAFF. CDR3 in DNA: TGCGCCAGCAGCTTGGATGGACACGCCAGGGCTGAAGCTTTCTTT.

The V call is TRBV5-4, the J call TRBJ1-3; no reliable D call. Trimming shortened V by 0 bases and J by 3 bases, and 7 bases separated the two germline ends. Germline lookup yields CDR1 SGHNT and CDR2 YYREEE (reference sequence). The CDR3 is 14 residues long. DNA for the CDR3: TGTGCCAGCAGCTTGGGGGCGGGTGGAAACACCATATATTTT. It specifies CASSLGAGGNTIYF.

This clone was seen more than once but under ten times. The gene calls are TRBV30 and TRBJ2-3, with 8 bases fitting TRBD2. The V gene end was trimmed by 1 base and the J gene end by 2 bases; junction bases not matched to a gene: 11. This CDR3 region has 17 residues. In germline, CDR1 is GTSNPN, CDR2 SVGIG (reference sequence). CDR3 DNA sequence: TGTGCCTGGAGTGGGTCAATAGCGGGATTTAACACAGATACGCAGTATTTT. It encodes CAWSGSIAGFNTDTQYF.

The V gene is TRBV5-4, the J gene TRBJ2-5, with TRBD1 identical over 8 bases. CDR1 is SGHNT and CDR2 is YYREEE in the germline V gene (reference sequence). This CDR3 is 13 amino acids long. J gave up 6 bases and V 4 bases, and 5 bases lay outside the gene matches. Here the CDR3 reads CASSVDREKTQYF. The CDR3 bases are TGTGCCAGCAGCGTGGACAGGGAGAAGACCCAGTACTTC.

J is TRBJ1-1 and V is TRBV5-1; tentatively, D is TRBD1 (5 bases). Trimming removed 1 base from V and 3 bases from J, with 13 bases in between. CDR1 and CDR2 (germline): SGHRS, YFSETQ. This CDR3 comprises 15 residues. The CDR3 region is CASSLYAGGDTEAFF. Written as DNA, the CDR3 is TGCGCCAGCAGCTTGTACGCCGGGGGGGACACTGAAGCTTTCTTT.

This chain connects TRBV5-4 to TRBJ2-7, with 7 bases that match TRBD1. The junction had 4 bases not matched to a gene; V was cut back by 6 bases and J by 1 base. CDR1 SGHNT and CDR2 YYREEE come from the germline V gene (reference sequence). The CDR3 length is 13 residues. The CDR3 DNA reads as TGTGCCAGCACCGCGACAGGGTCCTACGAGCAGTACTTC. Translated: CASTATGSYEQYF.

The rearrangement links TRBV6-6 to TRBJ2-1, with D possibly matching TRBD1 (5 bases). The CDR3 contains 15 residues. Per germline, CDR1 MNHNY and CDR2 SVGAGI (reference sequence). The V gene lost 3 bases and the J gene lost 4 bases, with 13 bases spanning the gap. CDR3 sequence reads: CASSYFGREYNEQFF. The CDR3 region has the DNA TGTGCCAGCAGTTATTTCGGCAGGGAATACAATGAGCAGTTCTTC.

In this sample, this clone turned up once. J is TRBJ2-7 and V is TRBV28; possible D gene TRBD2, 7 bases. Germline V gives CDR1 MDHEN, CDR2 SYDVKM. Trimming took off 4 bases at V and 0 bases at J, with 16 bases between the two ends. The CDR3 length is 16 residues. DNA for the CDR3: TGTGCCAGCAGTTCGCTGGGGGGGGGCAGCTCCTACGAGCAGTACTTC. It encodes CASSSLGGGSSYEQYF.

The V gene is TRBV6-5, the J gene TRBJ2-1; TRBD2 matches at 13 bases. There are 14 residues in the CDR3. Germline lookup yields CDR1 MNHEY and CDR2 SVGAGI. V dropped 5 bases and J dropped 7; count of bases not matched to a gene: 2. This chain's CDR3 is CASSRTSGRNEQFF. The CDR3 DNA is TGTGCCAGCAGTCGGACTAGCGGGAGAAATGAGCAGTTCTTC.